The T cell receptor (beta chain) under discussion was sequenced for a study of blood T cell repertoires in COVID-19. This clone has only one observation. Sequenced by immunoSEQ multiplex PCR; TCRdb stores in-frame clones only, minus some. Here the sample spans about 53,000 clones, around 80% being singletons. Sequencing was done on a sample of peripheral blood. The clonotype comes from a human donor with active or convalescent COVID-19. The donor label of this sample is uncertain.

The CDR3 reads CASSSPGQGAAEAFF. The DNA of the CDR3 is TGTGCCAGCAGTTCTCCAGGACAGGGGGCTGCTGAAGCTTTCTTT. V is TRBV28 and J is TRBJ1-1; 11 bases align to TRBD1. The germline CDR1 and CDR2 sequences are MDHEN and SYDVKM. Trimming cost V 4 bases and J 6 bases; bases outside gene matches: 7. The CDR3 is 15 residues long.